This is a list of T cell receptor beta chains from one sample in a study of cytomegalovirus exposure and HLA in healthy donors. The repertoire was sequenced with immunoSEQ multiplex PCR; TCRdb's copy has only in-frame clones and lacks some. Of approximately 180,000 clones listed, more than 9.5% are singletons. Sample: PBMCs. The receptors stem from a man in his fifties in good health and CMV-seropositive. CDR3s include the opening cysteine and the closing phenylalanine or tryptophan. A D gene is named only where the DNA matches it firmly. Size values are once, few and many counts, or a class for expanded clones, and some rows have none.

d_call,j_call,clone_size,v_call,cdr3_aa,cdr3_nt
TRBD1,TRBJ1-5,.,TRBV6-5,CASSPSGQGEQPQHF,TGTGCCAGCAGTCCATCGGGACAGGGAGAGCAGCCCCAGCATTTT
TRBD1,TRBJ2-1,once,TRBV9,CASSLSGQGIFGDQFF,TGTGCCAGCAGCCTCTCCGGACAGGGAATCTTCGGTGATCAGTTCTTC
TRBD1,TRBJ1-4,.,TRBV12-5,CASGLITGGSGEKLFF,TGTGCTAGTGGTTTGATCACAGGGGGCAGTGGTGAAAAACTGTTTTTT
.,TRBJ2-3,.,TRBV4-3,CASSQQTPGRGRDTQYF,TGCGCCAGCAGCCAACAAACCCCCGGGAGGGGGCGGGATACGCAGTATTTT
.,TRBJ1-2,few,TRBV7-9,CAIPGVDTTF,TGTGCCATCCCCGGGGTCGACACCACCTTC
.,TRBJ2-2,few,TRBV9,CASSVGRATGTGELFF,TGTGCCAGCAGCGTAGGAAGGGCGACGGGGACCGGGGAGCTGTTTTTT
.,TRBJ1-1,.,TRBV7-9,CASSLRGSLNTEAFF,TGTGCCAGCAGCCTCCGGGGGTCCTTGAACACTGAAGCTTTCTTT
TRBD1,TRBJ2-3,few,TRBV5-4,CASTRTGAGGTQYF,TGTGCCAGCACCCGGACAGGGGCGGGCGGTACGCAGTATTTT
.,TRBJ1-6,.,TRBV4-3,CASSQDQAGNSPLHF,TGCGCCAGCAGCCAAGATCAGGCAGGGAATTCACCCCTCCACTTT
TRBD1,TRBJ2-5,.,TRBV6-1,CASSEVRGRPRETQYF,TGTGCCAGCAGTGAGGTCAGGGGGCGTCCCCGAGAGACCCAGTACTTC
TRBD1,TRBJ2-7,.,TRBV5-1,CASSLTRDRGYEQYF,TGCGCCAGCAGCCTGACCCGGGACAGGGGGTACGAGCAGTACTTC
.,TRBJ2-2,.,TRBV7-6,CASSLLRTGELFF,TGTGCCAGCAGCTTATTGAGAACCGGGGAGCTGTTTTTT
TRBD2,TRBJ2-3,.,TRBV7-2,CASSLGLAGTDTQYF,TGTGCCAGCAGCTTGGGACTAGCGGGCACAGATACGCAGTATTTT
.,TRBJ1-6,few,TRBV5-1,CASSLEDGDPLHF,TGCGCCAGCAGCTTGGAGGACGGGGATCCCCTCCACTTT
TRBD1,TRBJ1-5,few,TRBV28,CASSLSIGTGNQPQHF,TGTGCCAGCAGTTTAAGTATTGGGACAGGGAATCAGCCCCAGCATTTT